The rows below give T cell receptor beta chains drawn from one sample of a study of cytomegalovirus exposure and HLA in healthy donors. Some clones are missing from TCRdb's copy, which holds only in-frame ones; the method was immunoSEQ multiplex PCR. The table has roughly 140,000 clones, around 74% seen once. The sample was PBMCs. These TCRs come from a man over 45 in good health and CMV-seropositive. Both conserved end residues are part of each CDR3. Each record gives: CDR3 DNA, CDR3 protein, V gene, D gene, clone size, J gene. The D gene is left open where the match is weak. Expanded clones are given a class, and other clones once, few, many or no size at all.

cdr3_nt: TGTGCCAGCAGTTTAAGGTCGACAGGGGGTGCAGCAGATACGCAGTATTTT; cdr3_aa: CASSLRSTGGAADTQYF; v_call: TRBV27; d_call: TRBD1; clone_size: .; j_call: TRBJ2-3
cdr3_nt: TGTGCCATCAGTGGATTTAGGACTAGCTCCGTTTTCTCCTACAATGAGCAGTTCTTC; cdr3_aa: CAISGFRTSSVFSYNEQFF; v_call: TRBV10-3; d_call: TRBD2; clone_size: once; j_call: TRBJ2-1
cdr3_nt: TGTGCCAGCTCACTAAATAGCGGGACCTACGAGCAGTACTTC; cdr3_aa: CASSLNSGTYEQYF; v_call: TRBV18; d_call: TRBD2; clone_size: .; j_call: TRBJ2-7
cdr3_nt: TGTGCCATCACTGGGACACTAGACACTGAAGCTTTCTTT; cdr3_aa: CAITGTLDTEAFF; v_call: TRBV10-3; d_call: .; clone_size: .; j_call: TRBJ1-1
cdr3_nt: TGTGCCAGTAACATGGACAGGGGCAGCAATCAGCCCCAGCATTTT; cdr3_aa: CASNMDRGSNQPQHF; v_call: TRBV19; d_call: TRBD1; clone_size: .; j_call: TRBJ1-5
cdr3_nt: TGTGCCAGCAGCGTACTGGGCGGGAGGGCCAAGGATACGCAGTATTTT; cdr3_aa: CASSVLGGRAKDTQYF; v_call: TRBV9; d_call: TRBD2; clone_size: few; j_call: TRBJ2-3
cdr3_nt: TGCAGCGCCTTCGGGCTAGCTGACGAGCAGTACTTC; cdr3_aa: CSAFGLADEQYF; v_call: TRBV29-1; d_call: .; clone_size: .; j_call: TRBJ2-7
cdr3_nt: TGTGCCAGCAGTGTCAGGGGTCAAGAGACCCAGTACTTC; cdr3_aa: CASSVRGQETQYF; v_call: TRBV6-1; d_call: .; clone_size: .; j_call: TRBJ2-5
cdr3_nt: TGTGCCAGCAGTCCGGGGCCGGGACAGGGAACCTACGAGCAGTACTTC; cdr3_aa: CASSPGPGQGTYEQYF; v_call: TRBV27; d_call: TRBD1; clone_size: .; j_call: TRBJ2-7
cdr3_nt: TGCAGTGCTAGAGTTGTAGAACCCCAGTACTTC; cdr3_aa: CSARVVEPQYF; v_call: TRBV20-1; d_call: .; clone_size: .; j_call: TRBJ2-5
cdr3_nt: TGTGCCAGCTCACCAGGACAGGGGGGCACAGATACGCAGTATTTT; cdr3_aa: CASSPGQGGTDTQYF; v_call: TRBV18; d_call: TRBD1; clone_size: .; j_call: TRBJ2-3
cdr3_nt: TGTGCCAGCAGCGCAGGACTAGCGGTAATTTACAATGAGCAGTTCTTC; cdr3_aa: CASSAGLAVIYNEQFF; v_call: TRBV7-2; d_call: TRBD2; clone_size: .; j_call: TRBJ2-1
cdr3_nt: TGTGCCAGCAGTGATAGACTGCCTCCCTACGAGCAGTACTTC; cdr3_aa: CASSDRLPPYEQYF; v_call: TRBV2; d_call: .; clone_size: .; j_call: TRBJ2-7
cdr3_nt: TGTGCCAGCAAGGAGGAACTAGCGGGACAGGAGACCCAGTACTTC; cdr3_aa: CASKEELAGQETQYF; v_call: TRBV2; d_call: TRBD2; clone_size: .; j_call: TRBJ2-5
cdr3_nt: TGCGCCAGCGGCATAGGAGGAGGGCAAGATACGCAGTATTTT; cdr3_aa: CASGIGGGQDTQYF; v_call: TRBV5-1; d_call: .; clone_size: .; j_call: TRBJ2-3
cdr3_nt: TGTGCCAGCAGCCGGCCCCAGGGTGGCAATCAGCCCCAGCATTTT; cdr3_aa: CASSRPQGGNQPQHF; v_call: TRBV28; d_call: .; clone_size: .; j_call: TRBJ1-5
cdr3_nt: TGTGCCAGCAGTGCGGACAGGGAAGATACGCAGTATTTT; cdr3_aa: CASSADREDTQYF; v_call: TRBV6-1; d_call: TRBD1; clone_size: .; j_call: TRBJ2-3
cdr3_nt: TGTGCTAGCAGCCCTACTAGCGGAGAAGAGACCCAGTACTTC; cdr3_aa: CASSPTSGEETQYF; v_call: TRBV7-7; d_call: TRBD2; clone_size: few; j_call: TRBJ2-5
cdr3_nt: TGCGCCAGCAGCCACGGAGCCCGGGGAGACTATGGCTACACCTTC; cdr3_aa: CASSHGARGDYGYTF; v_call: TRBV4-1; d_call: .; clone_size: .; j_call: TRBJ1-2
cdr3_nt: TGTGCCAGCATTATCCGGGCTAGCGGGAGGGGCAACGAGCAGTACTTC; cdr3_aa: CASIIRASGRGNEQYF; v_call: TRBV2; d_call: TRBD2; clone_size: once; j_call: TRBJ2-7
cdr3_nt: TGTGCCTGGAGTCCCTCTAGGACAGACAACACCGGGGAGCTGTTTTTT; cdr3_aa: CAWSPSRTDNTGELFF; v_call: TRBV30; d_call: .; clone_size: .; j_call: TRBJ2-2
cdr3_nt: TGTGCCAGCAGCTGGACAGGGTCTGGAAACACCATATATTTT; cdr3_aa: CASSWTGSGNTIYF; v_call: TRBV7-8; d_call: TRBD1; clone_size: .; j_call: TRBJ1-3